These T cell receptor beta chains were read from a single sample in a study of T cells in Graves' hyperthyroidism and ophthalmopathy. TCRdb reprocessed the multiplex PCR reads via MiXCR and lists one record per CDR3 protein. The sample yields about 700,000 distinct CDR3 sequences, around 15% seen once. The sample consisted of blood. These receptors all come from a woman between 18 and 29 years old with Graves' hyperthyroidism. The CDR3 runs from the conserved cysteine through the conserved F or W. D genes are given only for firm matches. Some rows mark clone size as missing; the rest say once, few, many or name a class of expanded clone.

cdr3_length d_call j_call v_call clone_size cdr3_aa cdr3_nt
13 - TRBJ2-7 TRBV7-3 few CASSLFSGYEQYF TGTGCCAGCAGCTTATTTAGCGGTTACGAGCAGTACTTC
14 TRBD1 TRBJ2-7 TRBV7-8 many CASSTGTGGYEQYF TGTGCCAGCAGCACCGGGACAGGGGGCTACGAGCAGTACTTC
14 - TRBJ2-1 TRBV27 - CASRNAGQPNEQFF TGTGCCAGCCGGAATGCTGGACAACCGAATGAGCAGTTCTTC
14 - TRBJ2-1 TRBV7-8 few CASSLGAGLNEQFF TGTGCCAGCAGCTTAGGGGCAGGGCTGAATGAGCAGTTCTTC
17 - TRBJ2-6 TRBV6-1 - CASSDLYGDSGANVLTF TGTGCCAGCAGTGATCTTTACGGAGACTCTGGGGCCAACGTCCTGACTTTC
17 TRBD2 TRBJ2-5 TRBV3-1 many CASSQAFSGREQETQYF TGTGCCAGCAGCCAAGCCTTTAGCGGGAGAGAGCAAGAGACCCAGTACTTC
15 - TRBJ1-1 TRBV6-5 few CASSYDPHMNTEAFF TGTGCCAGCAGTTACGACCCCCACATGAACACTGAAGCTTTCTTT
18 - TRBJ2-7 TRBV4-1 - CASSQAPFIGRGDYEQYF TGCGCCAGCAGCCAAGCTCCGTTTATCGGCAGGGGTGACTACGAGCAGTACTTC
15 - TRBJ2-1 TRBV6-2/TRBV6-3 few CASSYTPEGGNEQFF TGTGCCAGCAGTTACACACCGGAAGGAGGTAATGAGCAGTTCTTC
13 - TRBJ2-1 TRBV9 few CASGRDLHNEQFF TGTGCCAGCGGCCGGGACCTACACAATGAGCAGTTCTTC
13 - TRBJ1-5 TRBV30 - CAWTRDGNQPQHF TGTGCCTGGACCAGGGATGGAAATCAGCCCCAGCATTTT
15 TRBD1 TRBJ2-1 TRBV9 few CASSVTGTGGNEQFF TGTGCCAGCAGCGTAACCGGGACAGGGGGCAATGAGCAGTTCTTC
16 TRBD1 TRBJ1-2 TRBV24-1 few CATSDRSRDRDYGYTF TGTGCCACCAGTGATCGGTCCCGGGACAGGGACTATGGCTACACCTTC